This T cell receptor beta chain was captured by sequencing in a study of blood T cell repertoires in COVID-19. Study overall: There were acute and convalescent COVID-19 samples, and they came from the United States, Italy and Spain. Sample material is recorded as cDNA or gDNA derived from T cells, B-cell-depleted T cells, or PBMCs.

The CDR3 runs to 14 residues. Per the germline V gene, CDR1 is SGDLS and CDR2 is YYNGEE. The V gene lost 2 bases and the J gene lost 0 bases, with 9 bases spanning the gap. Per the authors' pipeline: The assay estimated nucleated cells by amplifying reference gene primers. The repertoire was sequenced with immunoSEQ multiplex PCR; TCRdb's copy has only in-frame clones and lacks some. Clone size and V and J calls were adopted from that table, with D and trimming inferred from the DNA. The data show 250,000 to 350,000 clones, about 89% seen once. The source of this sequence is a man between 18 and 29 years old who had recovered from COVID-19. The rearrangement uses TRBV9 and TRBJ2-7, with D perhaps matching TRBD1 (5 bases). The sample consisted of peripheral blood. CDR3 residues: CASSVDIDSYEQYF. The CDR3 DNA follows: TGTGCCAGCAGCGTGGACATAGACTCCTACGAGCAGTACTTC.